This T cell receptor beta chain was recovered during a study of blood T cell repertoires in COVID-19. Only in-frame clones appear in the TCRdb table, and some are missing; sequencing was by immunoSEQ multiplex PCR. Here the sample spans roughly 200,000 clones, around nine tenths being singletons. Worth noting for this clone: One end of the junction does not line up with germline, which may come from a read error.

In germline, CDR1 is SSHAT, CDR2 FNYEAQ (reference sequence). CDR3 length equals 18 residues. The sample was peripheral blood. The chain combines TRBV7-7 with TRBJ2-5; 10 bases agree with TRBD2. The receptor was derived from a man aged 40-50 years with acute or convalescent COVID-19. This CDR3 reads CASSPLAGDARYQETQYF. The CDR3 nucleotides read TGTGCTAGCAGTCCCCTAGCGGGGGACGCCAGGTACCAAGAGACCCAGTACTTC.